The 13 T cell receptor beta chains below come from one sample, sequenced in a study of blood T cell repertoires in COVID-19 (TCRdb year 2020). To prepare the library, the immunoSEQ multiplex PCR assay was applied. Not all clones reach the TCRdb copy of this immuneACCESS table, which keeps in-frame sequences only. Checked studies attribute under half of the gap to unresolved V genes and leave the rest unexplained. This sample is represented by fewer than 350,000 clones; approximately 91% of them were singletons. Of the sample, approximately 2.5% is held by the ten largest clones. The specimen was PBMCs or T cells enriched from blood (not recorded which). The origin of the receptors is a woman aged 40-49 years with acute COVID-19.

The chain is built from TRBV20-1 and TRBJ2-7; D not resolved. This CDR3 is built from 11 residues. CDR1 and CDR2 (germline): DFQATT, SNEGSKA (reference sequence). Trimming shortened V by 6 bases and J by 5 bases, and 11 bases separated the two germline ends. The CDR3 bases are TGCAGTGCGCGACATGTCCACGAGCAGTACTTC. Amino acid sequence: CSARHVHEQYF.

Here the CDR3 reads CASRRLAGGPDTQYF. The DNA of the CDR3 is TGTGCCAGCAGAAGACTAGCGGGGGGCCCAGATACGCAGTATTTT. V and J are TRBV27 and TRBJ2-3; 13 bases line up with TRBD2. The V and J ends lost 6 bases and 4 bases, in that order; junction bases with no gene match: 4. In germline, CDR1 is MNHEY, CDR2 SMNVEV (reference sequence). The CDR3 consists of 15 residues.

The chain is built from TRBV28 and TRBJ1-6, with TRBD1 matching over 7 bases. This CDR3 is 13 amino acids long. CDR1 is MDHEN and CDR2 is SYDVKM in the germline V gene. V gave up 5 bases and J gave up 6 bases; unmatched junction bases: 1. DNA of the CDR3: TGTGCCAGCAGTAGACAGGGTAATTCACCCCTCCACTTT. Protein product: CASSRQGNSPLHF.

This chain joins TRBV4-1 and TRBJ1-6, with 7 nucleotides matching TRBD1. The V and J ends lost 4 bases and 7 bases, in that order; junction bases with no gene match: 7. Germline V lookup: CDR1 MGHRA, CDR2 YSYEKL. The length of the CDR3 is 15 residues. Written as DNA, the CDR3 is TGCGCCAGCAGCCGAACAGGGGATCGGAATTCACCCCTCCACTTT. Amino acid sequence: CASSRTGDRNSPLHF.

The chain joins TRBV24-1 to TRBJ1-5; 7 bases align to TRBD1. The CDR3 covers 14 residues. Germline V gives CDR1 KGHDR, CDR2 SFDVKD. With V trimmed by 9 bases and J by 9 bases, 13 bases remained unmatched. The CDR3 DNA is TGTGCCACCCAAAATCCAGGGGGAGAAGGGCCCCAGCATTTT. Protein sequence: CATQNPGGEGPQHF.

To note about this clone: Germline and junction disagree at one end, which may indicate a read error. The gene calls are TRBV19 and TRBJ2-1, with 7 bases fitting TRBD1. The CDR3 has 15 amino acids. Germline V gene sequence: CDR1 LNHDA, CDR2 SQIVND (reference sequence). The CDR3 loop reads CASSLDRVGTDEQFF. The CDR3 coding sequence is TGTGCCAGTAGTTTAGACAGGGTGGGAACGGATGAGCAGTTCTTC.

Comment on this clone: At one end the junction does not follow the germline gene, possibly because of a read error. The rearrangement links TRBV4-1 to TRBJ1-4; D unresolved. Germline V gene sequence: CDR1 MGHRA, CDR2 YSYEKL. The CDR3 has 16 residues. The CDR3 region is CASSLIHRETRENLFF. As DNA, the CDR3 is TGCGCCAGCAGCCTGATCCACCGGGAAACTAGGGAAAATCTGTTTTTT.

The rearrangement uses TRBV7-2 and TRBJ2-2; tentatively, D is TRBD2 (6 bases). Germline CDR1 and CDR2: SGHTA and FQGNSA. Trimming took 1 base from V and 6 from J, leaving 6 bases between them. This CDR3 has 13 residues. The CDR3 coding sequence is TGTGCCAGCAGCTTAGGCGGGGCCGGGGAGCTGTTTTTT. As protein: CASSLGGAGELFF.

The chain combines TRBV20-1 with TRBJ2-7; tentatively, D is TRBD2 (5 bases). CDR1 and CDR2 (germline): DFQATT, SNEGSKA (reference sequence). This CDR3 has 14 residues. Trimming took 3 bases from V and 1 from J, leaving 13 bases between them. CDR3 in DNA: TGCAGTGCTAGTCAGAGCGGCATTTCCTACGAGCAGTACTTC. This gives the protein CSASQSGISYEQYF.

The V and J genes are TRBV24-1 and TRBJ2-2, with D possibly TRBD2 on 6 matching bases. The germline V gene encodes CDR1 KGHDR and CDR2 SFDVKD. Trimming cost V 12 bases and J 0 bases, with 7 bases left between them. The CDR3 has 12 residues. The CDR3 bases are TGTGCCTGCGGGGCGAACACCGGGGAGCTGTTTTTT. It encodes CACGANTGELFF.

This rearrangement joins TRBV4-1 to TRBJ1-1; unclear D gene. The V gene lost 0 bases and the J gene lost 5 bases, with 10 bases spanning the gap. CDR3 length: 14 amino acids. The germline V gene has CDR1 MGHRA and CDR2 YSYEKL. In DNA, the CDR3 is TGCGCCAGCAGCCAAGAAAGGGCGGGGACTGAAGCTTTCTTT. This gives the protein CASSQERAGTEAFF.

The chain has TRBV13 and TRBJ2-1; 10 bases align to TRBD2. Germline V lookup: CDR1 PRHDT, CDR2 FYEKMQ (reference sequence). Trimming removed 6 bases from V and 4 bases from J; junction bases left unmatched: 15. CDR3 length: 18 amino acids. This CDR3 is CASRLGSGGARGYNEQFF. The CDR3, as DNA: TGTGCCAGCAGGCTTGGGAGCGGGGGGGCCCGGGGATACAATGAGCAGTTCTTC.

The V call is TRBV29-1, the J call TRBJ2-6, with 9 nucleotides matching TRBD1. The germline V gene encodes CDR1 SQVTM and CDR2 ANQGSEA. This CDR3 has 18 amino acids. V dropped 3 bases and J dropped 4; count of bases not matched to a gene: 13. DNA of the CDR3: TGCAGCGTTGAGGAAACGGGACAGGGTAGGTGGGGGGCCAACGTCCTGACTTTC. This sequence encodes CSVEETGQGRWGANVLTF.